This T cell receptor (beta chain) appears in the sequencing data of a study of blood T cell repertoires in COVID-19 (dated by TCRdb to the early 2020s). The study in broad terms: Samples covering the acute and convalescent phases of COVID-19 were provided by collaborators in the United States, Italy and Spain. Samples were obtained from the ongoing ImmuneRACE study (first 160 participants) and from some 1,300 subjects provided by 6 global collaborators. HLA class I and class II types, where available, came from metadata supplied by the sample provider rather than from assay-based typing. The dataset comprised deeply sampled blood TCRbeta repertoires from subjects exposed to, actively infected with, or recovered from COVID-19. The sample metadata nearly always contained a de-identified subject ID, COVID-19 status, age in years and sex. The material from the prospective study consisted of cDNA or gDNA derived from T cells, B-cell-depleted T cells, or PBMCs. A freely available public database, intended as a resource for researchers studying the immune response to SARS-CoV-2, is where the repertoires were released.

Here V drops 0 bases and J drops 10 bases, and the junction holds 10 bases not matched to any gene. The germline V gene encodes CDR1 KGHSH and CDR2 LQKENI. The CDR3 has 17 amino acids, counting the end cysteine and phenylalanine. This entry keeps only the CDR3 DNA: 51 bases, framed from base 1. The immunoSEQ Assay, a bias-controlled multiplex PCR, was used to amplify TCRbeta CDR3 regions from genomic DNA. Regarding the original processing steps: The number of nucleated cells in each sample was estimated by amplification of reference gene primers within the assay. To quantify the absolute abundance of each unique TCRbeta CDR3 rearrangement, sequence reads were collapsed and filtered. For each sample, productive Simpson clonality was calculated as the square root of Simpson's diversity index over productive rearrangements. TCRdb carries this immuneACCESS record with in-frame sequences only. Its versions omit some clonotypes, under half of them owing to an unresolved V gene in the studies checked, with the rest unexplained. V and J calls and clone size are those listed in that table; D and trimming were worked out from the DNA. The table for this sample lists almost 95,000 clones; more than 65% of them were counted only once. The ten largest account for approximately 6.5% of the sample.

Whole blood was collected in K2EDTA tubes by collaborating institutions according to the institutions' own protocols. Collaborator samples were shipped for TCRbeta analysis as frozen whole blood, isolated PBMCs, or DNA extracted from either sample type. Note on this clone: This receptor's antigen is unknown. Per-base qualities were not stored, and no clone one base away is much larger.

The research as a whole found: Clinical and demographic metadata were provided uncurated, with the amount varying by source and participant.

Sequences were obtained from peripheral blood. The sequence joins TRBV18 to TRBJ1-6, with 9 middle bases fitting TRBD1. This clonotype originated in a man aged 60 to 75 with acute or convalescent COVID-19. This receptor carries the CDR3 CASSPPGQGGSGSPLHF. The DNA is TGTGCCAGCTCACCACCGGGACAGGGAGGTTCGGGGTCACCCCTCCACTTT.